One and the same sample provided the 29 T cell receptor beta chains below, sequenced in a study of CD8 T cells in ankylosing spondylitis. One entry per CDR3 protein, called by TCRdb with MiXCR from the 5' RACE reads. The table includes about 140,000 distinct CDR3 sequences, approximately 7.3% detected once. Material: blood, either unsorted or a sorted T cell fraction (not recorded which). The receptors were gathered from a female donor with ankylosing spondylitis or in good health (not recorded which).

This clonotype was seen repeatedly, ten times or more. This chain links TRBV7-9 with TRBJ1-6; D is perhaps TRBD1 (5 bases). There are 17 residues in the CDR3. The V end was cut by 5 bases, the J end by 6 bases, with 20 bases between. Germline CDR1 is SEHNR and CDR2 is FQNEAQ (reference sequence). The CDR3 nucleotides read TGTGCCAGCAGCCCCGGGGGTGTAGATATTTTTAATTCACCCCTCCACTTT. Its translation: CASSPGGVDIFNSPLHF.

A few counts support this clonotype. V usage is TRBV29-1 and J usage is TRBJ2-1, with TRBD1 as a possible D gene (6 bases). V was shortened by 7 bases and J by 5 bases, with 15 bases between the two germline ends. The CDR3 totals 13 residues. Germline loops: CDR1 SQVTM, CDR2 ANQGSEA. CDR3 sequence: CSASRDIDNEQFF. The DNA of the CDR3 is TGCAGCGCATCCCGGGACATCGACAATGAGCAGTTCTTC.

Note on this clonotype: At one of its ends the junction is not consistent with the germline gene, which may arise from a read error. CDR3 in DNA: TGTGCCGGCAGTTTACAGGCAGGGTCGGCCCGCCGGCAGTATTTT. Its translation: CAGSLQAGSARRQYF. The gene calls are TRBV28 and TRBJ2-3; possible D gene TRBD1, 5 bases. Per the germline V gene, CDR1 is MDHEN and CDR2 is SYDVKM. There are 15 residues in the CDR3. Full variable domain (remainder filled in from reference TRBV28 and TRBJ2-3): DVKVTQSSRYLVKRTGEKVFLECVQDMDHENMFWYRQDPGLGLRLIYFSYDVKMKEKGDIPEGYSVSREKKERFSLILESASTNQTSMYLCAGSLQAGSARRQYFGPGTRLTVL.

This clonotype was counted ten times or more. This chain links TRBV4-2 with TRBJ2-7; 10 bases are shared with TRBD2. V was pared by 0 bases and J by 1 base, with 0 bases of the junction left unmatched. Germline V CDR1 and CDR2: LGHNA, YNFKEQ. This CDR3 comprises 15 residues. The DNA of the CDR3 is TGTGCCAGCAGCCAAGAGACTAGCGGGTCCTACGAGCAGTACTTC. It encodes CASSQETSGSYEQYF.

This clonotype has only a few counts. The chain is built from TRBV13 and TRBJ2-3, with TRBD2 identical over 9 bases. The junction had 11 bases not matched to a gene; V was cut back by 5 bases and J by 5 bases. This CDR3 has 16 amino acids. CDR1 and CDR2 from the germline V gene are PRHDT and FYEKMQ (reference sequence). The CDR3, as DNA: TGTGCCAGCAGCATTACCGGGACTAGCCTTGAAGATACGCAGTATTTT. The encoded protein is CASSITGTSLEDTQYF.

This clonotype was recorded many times. The chain recombines TRBV6-7 with TRBJ2-4; 7 bases align to TRBD2. TRBV6-7 is an ORF, and what it does is uncertain. The CDR3 length is 14 residues. Germline trimming cut 4 bases from V and 7 bases from J; bases unmatched to any gene: 7. CDR3 region: CASSLTGGRNIQYF. CDR3 DNA: TGTGCCAGCAGTTTAACGGGGGGACGGAACATTCAGTACTTC.

This clonotype was seen more than once but under ten times. The chain combines TRBV7-9 with TRBJ1-2, with D possibly matching TRBD1 (6 bases). This CDR3 spans 13 amino acids. Trimming took off 4 bases at V and 8 bases at J, with 14 bases between the two ends. Germline CDR1 is SEHNR and CDR2 is FQNEAQ (reference sequence). As DNA, the CDR3 is TGTGCCAGCAGCTGGGGGGCAGGGCAAGGCTACACCTTC. Translation: CASSWGAGQGYTF. Combining the CDR3 with reference TRBV7-9 and TRBJ1-2 gives the whole variable domain DTGVSQNPRHKITKRGQNVTFRCDPISEHNRLYWYRQTLGQGPEFLTYFQNEAQLEKSRLLSDRFSAERPKGSFSTLEIQRTEQGDSAMYLCASSWGAGQGYTFGSGTRLTVV.

This clonotype was counted many times. This sequence joins TRBV20-1 and TRBJ1-5, with a tentative D call TRBD1 (6 bases). From germline, CDR1 is DFQATT and CDR2 SNEGSKA (reference sequence). The CDR3 is 16 amino acids. The V end was cut by 2 bases, the J end by 0 bases, with 14 bases between. The CDR3 here is CSARRGENYSNQPQHF. CDR3 nucleotide sequence: TGCAGTGCTAGAAGGGGGGAGAATTATAGCAATCAGCCCCAGCATTTT.

This clonotype was detected many times. This chain links TRBV12-3 or TRBV12-4 with TRBJ1-1; D is ambiguous. V was trimmed by 5 bases and J by 7 bases, leaving 14 bases between them. This CDR3 is built from 13 residues. CDR3 sequence: CASSPLGQREAFF. DNA of the CDR3: TGTGCCAGCAGTCCCTTGGGCCAGCGTGAAGCTTTCTTT.

This clonotype has a count of ten or more. The chain recombines TRBV4-3 with TRBJ2-7; 9 bases match TRBD1. J lost 7 bases, V lost 1 base, and 11 bases had no gene match. The CDR3 has 16 residues. Germline V gene sequence: CDR1 LGHNA, CDR2 YSLEER. CDR3 bases: TGCGCCAGCAGCCAAGGGACAGGGGTTCTCGTGGGGGAGCAGTACTTC. This codes for CASSQGTGVLVGEQYF.

This clonotype has a handful of counts. The chain recombines TRBV11-2 with TRBJ1-3, with D possibly TRBD1 on 5 matching bases. The CDR3 runs 15 residues. The germline V gene encodes CDR1 SGHAT and CDR2 FQNNGV. The V and J ends lost 5 bases and 7 bases respectively, with 18 bases between them. CDR3: CASSQTGPRGNTIYF. The CDR3 DNA follows: TGTGCCAGCAGCCAAACCGGGCCAAGGGGTAACACCATATATTTT.

This clonotype has ten or more counts. The chain has TRBV14 and TRBJ2-7, with 7 bases that match TRBD1. This CDR3 contains 15 residues. Trimming removed 4 bases from V and 3 bases from J; junction bases left unmatched: 9. The germline CDR1 and CDR2 sequences are SGHDN and FVKESK. CDR3 in DNA: TGTGCCAGCAGCCGTGAAAGGACAGGTGACTACGAGCAGTACTTC. Translating it yields CASSRERTGDYEQYF.

The V and J genes are TRBV29-1 and TRBJ1-3; D not certain. The ends were cut back, 6 bases at V and 2 bases at J, with 14 bases in the middle. CDR1 is SQVTM and CDR2 is ANQGSEA in the germline V gene. The CDR3 extends over 14 amino acids. This CDR3 is CSVVSLTTGNTIYF. CDR3 nucleotide sequence: TGCAGCGTGGTATCGCTGACTACTGGAAACACCATATATTTT.

This clonotype was detected ten times or more. J is TRBJ2-1 and V is TRBV5-1; the match to TRBD2 covers 9 bases. The V segment lost 1 base and the J segment 4 bases; nucleotides outside the gene matches: 3. The V gene's germline CDR1 is SGHRS and CDR2 YFSETQ. This CDR3 is 15 amino acids long. The CDR3 region is CASSLIAGAYNEQFF. CDR3 in DNA: TGCGCCAGCAGCTTGATAGCGGGGGCTTACAATGAGCAGTTCTTC. Combining the CDR3 with reference TRBV5-1 and TRBJ2-1 gives the whole variable domain KAGVTQTPRYLIKTRGQQVTLSCSPISGHRSVSWYQQTPGQGLQFLFEYFSETQRNKGNFPGRFSGRQFSNSRSEMNVSTLELGDSALYLCASSLIAGAYNEQFFGPGTRLTVL.

At least ten counts were recorded for this clonotype. This rearrangement joins TRBV19 to TRBJ1-1; 7 nucleotides match TRBD1. Unmatched junction bases numbered 7, after V lost 8 bases and J lost 1 base. This CDR3 region has 14 residues. Germline CDR1 reads LNHDA; CDR2 reads SQIVND (reference sequence). The CDR3 reads CASGYRGKNTEAFF. CDR3 DNA: TGTGCCAGTGGATACAGGGGAAAGAACACTGAAGCTTTCTTT.

The table lists this clonotype with many counts. This chain links TRBV19 with TRBJ2-1, with D unclear. CDR3 length equals 12 residues. V was pared by 5 bases and J by 7 bases, with 9 bases between. The germline V gene encodes CDR1 LNHDA and CDR2 SQIVND (reference sequence). In DNA form, the CDR3 reads TGTGCCAGTAGTCCTTGGGGAAATGAGCAGTTCTTC. Its protein is CASSPWGNEQFF.

This clonotype was observed at least ten times. This chain links TRBV20-1 with TRBJ2-7; the D gene could be TRBD1 or TRBD2 (5 bases each). The CDR3 spans 14 residues. Deletions cut 6 bases from V and 2 bases from J, with 17 bases between. Germline V gene lookup returns CDR1 DFQATT and CDR2 SNEGSKA (reference sequence). The CDR3 region is CSAPKGQGPYEQYF. The CDR3 region has the DNA TGCAGTGCCCCTAAGGGGCAGGGACCCTACGAGCAGTACTTC.

The table lists this clonotype with many counts. The rearrangement links TRBV5-1 to TRBJ1-2, with 10 positions matching TRBD1. The CDR3 covers 17 residues. The V segment lost 0 bases and the J segment 7 bases; nucleotides outside the gene matches: 12. The germline gives CDR1 SGHRS, CDR2 YFSETQ. This CDR3 is CASSLVPQGQGEVGYTF. In DNA, the CDR3 is TGCGCCAGCAGCTTGGTCCCTCAAGGACAGGGGGAGGTTGGCTACACCTTC.

As regards this clonotype: With a much larger clone just one base away, this may be a read error. The V and J genes are TRBV3-1 and TRBJ1-3; no clear D gene. The CDR3 consists of 12 residues. Germline CDR1 and CDR2: LGHDT and YNNKEL (reference sequence). The CDR3 loop reads CASSPSGNIIYF. CDR3 DNA: TGTGCCAGCAGCCCCTCCGGAAACATCATATATTTT.

CDR3: CASSQQDREEDTQYF. In DNA, the CDR3 is TGCGCCAGCAGCCAACAGGACAGGGAGGAAGATACGCAGTATTTT. This chain uses TRBV4-1 with TRBJ2-3; 8 positions match TRBD1. Trimming at V came to 2 bases and at J to 5 bases, leaving 6 bases not matched to a gene. Looked up from germline, CDR1 is MGHRA and CDR2 is YSYEKL. This CDR3 spans 15 amino acids.

This clonotype occurred many times. The CDR3 sequence: CASSLQRGASSYNEQFF. The CDR3 nucleotides are TGTGCCAGCAGTTTACAGCGGGGGGCCAGCTCCTACAATGAGCAGTTCTTC. This chain links TRBV27 with TRBJ2-1; 9 bases line up with TRBD2. Unmatched junction bases numbered 5, after V lost 2 bases and J lost 0 bases. Germline CDR1 MNHEY, CDR2 SMNVEV (reference sequence). CDR3 size: 17 residues.

This clonotype occurred many times. It is unclear where the CDR3 begins or ends on the DNA, so no DNA is shown, and the CDR3 is as TCRdb lists it. This rearrangement joins TRBV12-3 or TRBV12-4 to TRBJ2-3; the table's D call of TRBD1 was not tested on the DNA. Inclusive of both ends, the CDR3 amounts to 15 amino acids. CDR3 region: CASSTSGRSTDTQYF.

This clonotype was recorded at least ten times. V usage is TRBV12-3 or TRBV12-4 and J usage is TRBJ1-3, with TRBD1 matching 9 bases. This CDR3 region has 14 residues. The V segment lost 4 bases and the J segment 8 bases; nucleotides outside the gene matches: 6. The CDR3 DNA reads TGTGCCAGCAGTTATACAGGGGGCCGAGACACCATATATTTT. Translated: CASSYTGGRDTIYF.

This clonotype was recorded many times. CDR3 in amino acids: CASSTIYEQYF. CDR3 in DNA: TGTGCCAGCAGTACAATTTACGAGCAGTACTTC. The chain couples TRBV28 to TRBJ2-7; no clear D gene. The CDR3 contains 11 residues. Germline lookup yields CDR1 MDHEN and CDR2 SYDVKM. Trimming pared 5 bases from V and 4 bases from J, leaving 6 bases between.

This clonotype was observed at least ten times. The V gene is TRBV5-1, the J gene TRBJ2-2; D perhaps matches TRBD1 (6 bases). The CDR3 is made up of 15 amino acids. From germline, CDR1 is SGHRS and CDR2 YFSETQ. The V end was cut by 1 base, the J end by 7 bases, with 14 bases between. The CDR3 nucleotides read TGCGCCAGCAGCTTGAGGCAGGTGGACAGCGGGGAGCTGTTTTTT. Protein: CASSLRQVDSGELFF.

In the case of this clonotype: As the CDR3 is not closed by the conserved phenylalanine or tryptophan, this likely results from a read error. The chain combines TRBV20-1 with TRBJ1-2, with D maybe TRBD1 (5 bases). The germline CDR1 and CDR2 sequences are DFQATT and SNEGSKA (reference sequence). The CDR3 consists of 12 residues. Trimming cost V 5 bases and J 7 bases, with 14 bases left between them. CDR3 DNA: TGCAGTGCTTACAAGGGGAGATTTGGCTACACCATC. Residues: CSAYKGRFGYTI.

This clonotype was seen at least ten times. This chain connects TRBV5-1 to TRBJ1-5; 10 bases align to TRBD1. The CDR3 extends over 14 amino acids. With 5 bases clipped from V and 6 bases from J, the junction kept 5 bases outside the gene matches. CDR1 and CDR2 (germline): SGHRS, YFSETQ. CDR3 protein: CASRPGTGVQPQHF. In nucleotides, the CDR3 is TGCGCCAGCAGACCCGGGACAGGGGTTCAGCCCCAGCATTTT.

This clonotype was detected many times. This chain joins TRBV7-2 and TRBJ2-1; D is uncertain. CDR1 is SGHTA and CDR2 is FQGNSA in the germline V gene. The V gene lost 3 bases and the J gene lost 0 bases, with 12 bases spanning the gap. CDR3 length: 16 amino acids. DNA for the CDR3: TGTGCCAGCAGCTTTGATACTCAAAGCTCCTACAATGAGCAGTTCTTC. Translation: CASSFDTQSSYNEQFF.

The chain joins TRBV6-4 to TRBJ2-2; 9 bases are a match to TRBD2. This CDR3 has 16 amino acids. Trimming at V came to 6 bases and at J to 4 bases, leaving 9 bases not matched to a gene. CDR1 and CDR2 (germline): MRHNA, SNTAGT. CDR3 nucleotide sequence: TGTGCCAGCAGCCTTCGCGGGGGGGCTGGCACCGGGGAGCTGTTTTTT. This codes for CASSLRGGAGTGELFF.